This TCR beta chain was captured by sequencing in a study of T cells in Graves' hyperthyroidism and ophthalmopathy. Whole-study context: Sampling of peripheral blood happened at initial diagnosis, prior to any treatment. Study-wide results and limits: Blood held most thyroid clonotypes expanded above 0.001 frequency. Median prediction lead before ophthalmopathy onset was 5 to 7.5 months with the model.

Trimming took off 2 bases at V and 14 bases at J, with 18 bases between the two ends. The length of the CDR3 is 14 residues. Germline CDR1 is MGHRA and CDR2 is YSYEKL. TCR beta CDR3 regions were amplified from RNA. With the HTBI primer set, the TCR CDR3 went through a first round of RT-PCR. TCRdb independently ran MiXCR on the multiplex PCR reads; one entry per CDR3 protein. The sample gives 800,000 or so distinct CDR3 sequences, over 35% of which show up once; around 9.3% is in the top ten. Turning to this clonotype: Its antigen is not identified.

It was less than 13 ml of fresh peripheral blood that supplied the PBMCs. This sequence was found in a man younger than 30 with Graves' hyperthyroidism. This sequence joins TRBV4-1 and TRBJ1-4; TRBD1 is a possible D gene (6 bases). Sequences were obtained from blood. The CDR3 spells CASSQRERGEILFF. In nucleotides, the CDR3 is TGCGCCAGCAGCCAAAGGGAAAGGGGGGAAATTCTGTTTTTT.